A single sample gave rise to the 13 T cell receptor beta chains below, sequenced in a study of control samples from healthy donors and cancer patients. The method was immunoSEQ multiplex PCR; TCRdb's version includes in-frame clones alone and lacks a portion of them. The record lists about 190,000 clones, of which the ten most abundant hold roughly 2.2%. The sequencing input was blood. Source of these receptors: a woman in her 30s in good health.

The V call is TRBV6-5, the J call TRBJ1-4; D gene unclear. This CDR3 spans 13 amino acids. CDR1 and CDR2 (germline): MNHEY, SVGAGI. Deletions cut 8 bases from V and 8 bases from J, with 15 bases between. The CDR3 is CASPGLGGEKLFF. CDR3 coding DNA: TGTGCCAGCCCCGGACTCGGAGGGGAAAAACTGTTTTTT.

V usage is TRBV5-1 and J usage is TRBJ2-5; possibly TRBD2 for D (5 bases). This CDR3 comprises 13 residues. V lost 4 bases to trimming and J lost 2 bases, with 9 bases between them. The germline V gene has CDR1 SGHRS and CDR2 YFSETQ. The CDR3: CASSKTGQETQYF. The CDR3 coding sequence is TGCGCCAGCAGCAAGACGGGGCAAGAGACCCAGTACTTC.

The chain is built from TRBV2 and TRBJ1-2, with 10 positions matching TRBD1. The V and J ends lost 6 bases and 3 bases, in that order; junction bases with no gene match: 13. The CDR3 extends over 17 amino acids. The germline V gene encodes CDR1 SNHLY and CDR2 FYNNEI. CDR3 region: CASRGWGQGRGYYGYTF. DNA of the CDR3: TGTGCCAGCAGGGGCTGGGGACAGGGGAGGGGCTACTATGGCTACACCTTC.

V gene TRBV7-2 combines with J gene TRBJ1-1; no clear D. V dropped 3 bases and J dropped 0 bases, with 8 bases sitting between them. This CDR3 contains 14 residues. Germline-derived CDR1 and CDR2 are SGHTA and FQGNSA. The CDR3 loop reads CASSLDGLNTEAFF. The CDR3 nucleotides are TGTGCCAGCAGCTTGGACGGATTGAACACTGAAGCTTTCTTT.

This chain connects TRBV18 to TRBJ2-1, with 8 nucleotides matching TRBD1. The CDR3 length is 16 residues. The germline V gene has CDR1 KGHSH and CDR2 LQKENI. V was clipped by 0 bases and J by 7 bases; unmatched bases: 8. The DNA of the CDR3 is TGTGCCAGCTCACCACCGGCAGGGGGCGCAGTTAATGAGCAGTTCTTC. Translating gives CASSPPAGGAVNEQFF.

CDR3 loop: CASSQGDSRPMAEQFF. CDR3 sequence (DNA): TGCGCCAGCAGCCAGGGGGACAGCCGCCCGATGGCTGAGCAGTTCTTC. This sequence joins TRBV4-1 and TRBJ2-1; TRBD1 agrees at 7 bases. The CDR3 contains 16 residues. Trimming took 3 bases from V and 9 from J; bases not matched to a gene: 14. CDR1 MGHRA and CDR2 YSYEKL come from the germline V gene.

This chain uses TRBV7-2 with TRBJ1-5; a possible D gene is TRBD1 (5 bases). The germline CDR1 and CDR2 sequences are SGHTA and FQGNSA. V was cut by 5 bases and J by 0 bases, with 11 bases left in between. CDR3 length: 15 residues. The CDR3 is CASSPGRYSNQPQHF. CDR3 nucleotides: TGTGCCAGCAGCCCGGGGCGTTATAGCAATCAGCCCCAGCATTTT. The variable domain in full, completed from reference TRBV7-2 and TRBJ1-5, reads GAGVSQSPSNKVTEKGKDVELRCDPISGHTALYWYRQSLGQGLEFLIYFQGNSAPDKSGLPSDRFSAERTGGSVSTLTIQRTQQEDSAVYLCASSPGRYSNQPQHFGDGTRLSIL.

This chain uses TRBV5-1 with TRBJ1-1, with a possible D match to TRBD1 (6 bases). The CDR3 consists of 15 residues. Trimming shortened V by 0 bases and J by 3 bases, and 12 bases separated the two germline ends. Germline CDR1 and CDR2: SGHRS and YFSETQ. CDR3 sequence: CASSLARGPYTEAFF. CDR3 DNA: TGCGCCAGCAGCTTGGCCAGGGGACCCTACACTGAAGCTTTCTTT.

The rearrangement links TRBV19 to TRBJ1-2; possible D gene TRBD1, 5 bases. CDR3 size: 15 residues. Germline V CDR1 and CDR2: LNHDA, SQIVND (reference sequence). Trimming removed 7 bases at V and 4 bases at J, with 19 bases between. In DNA form, the CDR3 reads TGTGCCAGTACCAATCGGGGCAGGAGGACCTATGGCTACACCTTC. As protein: CASTNRGRRTYGYTF.

This chain links TRBV6-5 with TRBJ2-3; TRBD1 matches at 7 bases. The CDR3 contains 12 residues. Trimming cost V 11 bases and J 2 bases; bases outside gene matches: 4. Germline assignment: CDR1 MNHEY and CDR2 SVGAGI. CDR3 loop: CAATGPTDTQYF. The CDR3 DNA sequence: TGTGCCGCGACAGGGCCCACAGATACGCAGTATTTT.

The V gene is TRBV30, the J gene TRBJ1-2; D unclear. Germline loops: CDR1 GTSNPN, CDR2 SVGIG (reference sequence). This CDR3 is 11 amino acids long. V was cut by 2 bases and J by 2 bases, with 3 bases left in between. CDR3 nucleotides: TGTGCCTGGAGTTCCAACTATGGCTACACCTTC. Protein: CAWSSNYGYTF. Supplemented by reference TRBV30 and TRBJ1-2, the full variable domain reads SQTIHQWPATLVQPVGSPLSLECTVEGTSNPNLYWYRQAAGRGLQLLFYSVGIGQISSEVPQNLSASRPQDRQFILSSKKLLLSDSGFYLCAWSSNYGYTFGSGTRLTVV.

The rearrangement joins TRBV2 to TRBJ1-2; unclear D gene. V was trimmed by 2 bases and J by 2 bases, leaving 9 bases between them. Germline lookup yields CDR1 SNHLY and CDR2 FYNNEI. CDR3 length: 14 amino acids. The CDR3 here is CASSEYIGNYGYTF. As DNA, the CDR3 is TGTGCCAGCAGTGAATATATAGGCAACTATGGCTACACCTTC.

The V and J genes are TRBV7-8 and TRBJ1-2, with unresolved D. The CDR3 consists of 13 residues. V was trimmed by 8 bases and J by 8 bases, leaving 18 bases between them. Germline V lookup: CDR1 SGHVS, CDR2 FQNEAQ. CDR3 loop: CASGRNGRWGYTF. CDR3 DNA sequence: TGTGCCAGCGGACGAAACGGGAGATGGGGCTACACCTTC.